Presented here are 14 T cell receptor beta chains from one specimen sequenced in a study of T-cell reconstitution after alpha-beta-depleted transplantation in children. TCRbeta library construction was performed incorporating unique molecular identifiers. TCRdb re-derived calls from the PCR reads in MiXCR, one entry per CDR3 protein. The table has roughly 400,000 distinct CDR3 sequences, 43% seen once. The source was PBMCs, collected before TCRalphabeta/CD19-depleted stem cell transplant. The source is a girl aged 2 to 10 with aplastic anemia, due to receive a stem cell transplant.

The chain is built from TRBV20-1 and TRBJ1-5; D is unclear. The CDR3 is made up of 14 amino acids. In germline, CDR1 is DFQATT, CDR2 SNEGSKA (reference sequence). The V gene lost 3 bases and the J gene lost 2 bases, with 11 bases spanning the gap. Here the CDR3 DNA reads TGCAGTGCTAGTAGCAATTTCGGCAATCAGCCCCAGCATTTT. Protein sequence: CSASSNFGNQPQHF.

To note about this clonotype: The junction shows a germline mismatch at one end, possibly a read error. V usage is TRBV4-1 and J usage is TRBJ2-3; 10 positions match TRBD1. The germline gives CDR1 MGHRA, CDR2 YSYEKL. This CDR3 spans 16 amino acids. The CDR3 sequence: CTSSQGTGVHTDTQYF. CDR3 bases: TGCACCAGCAGCCAGGGGACAGGGGTTCACACAGATACGCAGTATTTT.

This chain joins TRBV20-1 and TRBJ1-3; D gene ambiguous. V lost 6 bases to trimming and J lost 0 bases, with 15 bases between them. This CDR3 contains 15 residues. Germline CDR1 reads DFQATT; CDR2 reads SNEGSKA (reference sequence). This CDR3 reads CSADADRRSGNTIYF. The CDR3 nucleotides are TGCAGTGCCGACGCGGATCGACGCTCTGGAAACACCATATATTTT.

The table lists this clonotype with many counts. For the CDR3, the DNA is TGTGCCAGCAGCTTGGTTCGAACTAGCGGAGGGGAGCAGTTCTTC. Translating gives CASSLVRTSGGEQFF. The chain employs TRBV7-2 and TRBJ2-1; 8 nucleotides align to TRBD2. The junction had 11 bases not matched to a gene; V was cut back by 3 bases and J by 10 bases. Germline V gives CDR1 SGHTA, CDR2 FQGNSA. The CDR3 sequence is 15 residues long.

The chain carries TRBV11-3 and TRBJ2-7; D is perhaps TRBD1 or TRBD2 (5 bases each). Trimming removed 5 bases from V and 4 bases from J, with 12 bases in between. Germline values: CDR1 SGHNT, CDR2 YENEEA. The CDR3 is 13 amino acids. The CDR3 DNA is TGTGCCAGCAGCGGCAAGAGGGGTTACGAGCAGTACTTC. Amino acids: CASSGKRGYEQYF.

This clonotype was seen repeatedly, ten times or more. The rearrangement uses TRBV15 and TRBJ2-3, with 10 bases that match TRBD2. Germline trimming cut 0 bases from V and 2 bases from J; bases unmatched to any gene: 8. CDR3 length: 18 amino acids. The V gene's germline CDR1 is LNHNV and CDR2 YYDKDF (reference sequence). The CDR3 reads CATSRDLRTSGSTDTQYF. CDR3 DNA sequence: TGTGCCACCAGCAGAGATCTGAGGACTAGCGGCTCCACAGATACGCAGTATTTT.

Only a few counts were recorded for this clonotype. V and J are TRBV4-1 and TRBJ1-1, with D possibly TRBD1 on 5 matching bases. V was cut by 0 bases and J by 3 bases, with 8 bases left in between. Germline V gene sequence: CDR1 MGHRA, CDR2 YSYEKL. The CDR3 length is 14 residues. The CDR3 loop is CASSQDREDTEAFF. The CDR3 region has the DNA TGCGCCAGCAGCCAAGACAGGGAGGACACTGAAGCTTTCTTT.

The chain couples TRBV15 to TRBJ2-4; D is ambiguous. Between the trimmed V and J ends, which lost 7 bases and 0 bases, there was a span of 13 bases. Germline CDR1 reads LNHNV; CDR2 reads YYDKDF (reference sequence). The length of the CDR3 is 15 residues. The CDR3: CATTLGPLAKNIQYF. The CDR3 DNA reads as TGTGCCACCACCCTCGGGCCGCTAGCCAAAAACATTCAGTACTTC.

The gene calls are TRBV30 and TRBJ1-6; possibly TRBD1 for D (6 bases). This CDR3 is 17 amino acids long. The germline gives CDR1 GTSNPN, CDR2 SVGIG (reference sequence). V was pared by 2 bases and J by 6 bases, with 20 bases between. The CDR3 spells CAWSTYRVNSINSPLHF. The CDR3 nucleotides are TGTGCCTGGAGTACCTACAGGGTGAACTCGATTAATTCACCCCTCCACTTT.

The chain has TRBV11-1 and TRBJ2-1; 9 bases map to TRBD1. After removal of 6 bases from V and 8 bases from J, the junction contained 5 bases not matched to a gene. The V gene's germline CDR1 is SGHAT and CDR2 FQDESV (reference sequence). The CDR3 sequence is 13 residues long. CDR3 in amino acids: CASSGDREYEQFF. Written as DNA, the CDR3 is TGTGCCAGCAGTGGGGACAGGGAATATGAGCAGTTCTTC.

The genes are TRBV15 and TRBJ2-1, with TRBD2 as a possible D gene (5 bases). The CDR3 is made up of 15 amino acids. V lost 0 bases and J lost 6, with 12 bases in between. Germline V lookup: CDR1 LNHNV, CDR2 YYDKDF (reference sequence). CDR3 sequence: CATSRDLTSRNEQFF. The DNA of the CDR3 is TGTGCCACCAGCAGAGATCTTACTAGTCGCAATGAGCAGTTCTTC.

There are many counts of this clonotype. The chain couples TRBV5-1 to TRBJ2-1; TRBD1 matches at 7 bases. The CDR3 covers 15 residues. J gave up 1 base and V 4 bases, and 5 bases lay outside the gene matches. The germline V gene has CDR1 SGHRS and CDR2 YFSETQ. CDR3 DNA: TGCGCCAGCAGCCCAGACAGGGAATCCTACAATGAGCAGTTCTTC. Translating gives CASSPDRESYNEQFF.

This clonotype was found many times. V and J are TRBV7-6 and TRBJ2-7, with D possibly being TRBD1 (6 bases). Germline CDR1 is SGHVS and CDR2 is FNYEAQ. V was cut by 3 bases and J by 1 base, with 10 bases left in between. This CDR3 is built from 14 residues. The CDR3 DNA sequence: TGTGCCAGCAGCTTCGGGACACAGTCCTACGAGCAGTACTTC. Its translation is CASSFGTQSYEQYF.

This clonotype turned up a few times. V and J are TRBV9 and TRBJ2-6; tentative D call: TRBD1 (5 bases). CDR1 is SGDLS, CDR2 YYNGEE, per germline. Trimming took 2 bases from V and 0 from J, leaving 15 bases between them. The CDR3 extends over 18 amino acids. The DNA for the CDR3 is TGTGCCAGCAGCGTGGCTGGGCAGGGCCTCTCTGGGGCCAACGTCCTGACTTTC. Its protein is CASSVAGQGLSGANVLTF.